The clone carrying this TCR beta chain was seen only a few times. The ends were cut back, 4 bases at V and 0 bases at J, with 14 bases in the middle. The CDR3 contains 15 residues. In germline, CDR1 is SQVTM, CDR2 ANQGSEA. Unfractionated whole blood served as the source for total RNA extraction. The library tagged individual cDNA molecules with unique molecular identifiers. TCRdb re-called the 5' RACE reads through MiXCR, storing one row per CDR3 protein. The top ten hold 6.8% of the sample, which has about 81,000 distinct CDR3 sequences, roughly 15% seen once. This record comes from a study of human T cells and chemical hapten exposure.

This sequence joins TRBV29-1 and TRBJ2-3; D ambiguous. The clonotype originates from a female donor in good health. Here the CDR3 reads CSVVGHKKSTDTQYF. CDR3 coding DNA: TGCAGCGTTGTAGGCCATAAAAAAAGCACAGATACGCAGTATTTT.